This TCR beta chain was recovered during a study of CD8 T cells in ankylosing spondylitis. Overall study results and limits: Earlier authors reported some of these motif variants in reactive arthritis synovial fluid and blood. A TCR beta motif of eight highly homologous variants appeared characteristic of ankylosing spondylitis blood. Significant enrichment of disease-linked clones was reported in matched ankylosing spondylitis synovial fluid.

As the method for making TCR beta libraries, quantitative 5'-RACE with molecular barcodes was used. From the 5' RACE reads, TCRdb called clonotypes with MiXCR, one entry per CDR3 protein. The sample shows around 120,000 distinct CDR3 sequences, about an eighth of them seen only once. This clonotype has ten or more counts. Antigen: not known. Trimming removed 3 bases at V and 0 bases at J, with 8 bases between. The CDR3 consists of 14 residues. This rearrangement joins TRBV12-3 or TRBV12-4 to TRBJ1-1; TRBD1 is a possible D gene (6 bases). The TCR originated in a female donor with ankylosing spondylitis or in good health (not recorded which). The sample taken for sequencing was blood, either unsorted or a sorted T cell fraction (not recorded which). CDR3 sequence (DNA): TGTGCCAGCAGTTTTCAGGGGATGAACACTGAAGCTTTCTTT. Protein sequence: CASSFQGMNTEAFF.